Each of the 10 T cell receptor beta chains below was sequenced from the same sample in a study of shared T cell receptors in the human thymus. Data came from immunoSEQ multiplex PCR; TCRdb stores just in-frame clones and leaves some out. Of 500,000 to 750,000 clones in the sample, 88% were seen once. These data also formed part of another study, on human thymus T cells.

The source material was thymocytes. The source of these receptors is a boy under two years old with a congenital heart defect.

V gene TRBV5-8 combines with J gene TRBJ2-2, with 10 bases matching TRBD1. The length of the CDR3 is 16 residues. The germline gives CDR1 SGHTS, CDR2 YDEGEE. The junction had 8 bases not matched to a gene; V was cut back by 4 bases and J by 5 bases. The CDR3 loop reads CASSPGTGERTGELFF. The CDR3 region has the DNA TGTGCCAGCAGCCCCGGGACAGGGGAGAGGACCGGGGAGCTGTTTTTT.

The rearrangement joins TRBV7-6 to TRBJ2-7; 11 bases align to TRBD2. The ends lost 5 bases at V and 2 bases at J; junction bases unmatched: 8. This CDR3 spans 16 amino acids. CDR1 and CDR2 (germline): SGHVS, FNYEAQ. DNA for the CDR3: TGTGCCAGCAGCCTCGGACTAGCGGGTGCTACCTACGAGCAGTACTTC. Amino acids: CASSLGLAGATYEQYF.

The CDR3 nucleotides are TGTGCCAGCAGCAGGACACGGACTAGCGGGAAGGGCTACAATGAGCAGTTCTTC. Translated, it gives CASSRTRTSGKGYNEQFF. The chain couples TRBV11-3 to TRBJ2-1, with 12 bases aligning to TRBD2. CDR1 is SGHNT and CDR2 is YENEEA in the germline V gene. V was pared by 5 bases and J by 3 bases, with 11 bases of the junction left unmatched. The CDR3 consists of 18 residues.

This sequence joins TRBV4-1 and TRBJ2-3; possibly TRBD1 for D (6 bases). Trimming removed 0 bases from V and 0 bases from J, with 10 bases in between. The germline V gene has CDR1 MGHRA and CDR2 YSYEKL. The CDR3 has 16 amino acids. The CDR3 DNA sequence: TGCGCCAGCAGCCAAGATTTCAGGGGTAGCACAGATACGCAGTATTTT. Translating it yields CASSQDFRGSTDTQYF.

The chain links TRBV7-9 to TRBJ1-5; perhaps TRBD1 as D (5 bases). The V end was cut by 4 bases, the J end by 6 bases, with 10 bases between. Germline-derived CDR1 and CDR2 are SEHNR and FQNEAQ (reference sequence). The CDR3 is 13 amino acids. As DNA, the CDR3 is TGTGCCAGCAGCTGGGGGGTGGGTCAGCCCCAGCATTTT. This encodes CASSWGVGQPQHF. Variable domain in full (rest from reference TRBV7-9 and TRBJ1-5): DTGVSQNPRHKITKRGQNVTFRCDPISEHNRLYWYRQTLGQGPEFLTYFQNEAQLEKSRLLSDRFSAERPKGSFSTLEIQRTEQGDSAMYLCASSWGVGQPQHFGDGTRLSIL.

The gene calls are TRBV28 and TRBJ2-7; D not resolved. V was trimmed by 4 bases and J by 0 bases, leaving 10 bases between them. Germline V lookup: CDR1 MDHEN, CDR2 SYDVKM. This CDR3 contains 14 residues. The DNA of the CDR3 is TGTGCCAGCAGTTCGCCAACTATCTCCTACGAGCAGTACTTC. This sequence encodes CASSSPTISYEQYF.

The chain couples TRBV7-9 to TRBJ2-2; 9 bases are shared with TRBD2. Looked up from germline, CDR1 is SEHNR and CDR2 is FQNEAQ (reference sequence). Trimming cost V 0 bases and J 6 bases; bases outside gene matches: 8. The CDR3 spans 17 residues. The CDR3: CASSLARSSGRPGELFF. CDR3 in DNA: TGTGCCAGCAGCTTAGCGCGTAGTAGCGGGAGACCCGGGGAGCTGTTTTTT.

This CDR3 is CASSFTRDRDYGYTF. In nucleotides, the CDR3 is TGTGCCAGCAGCTTTACTAGGGACAGGGACTATGGCTACACCTTC. This chain connects TRBV5-4 to TRBJ1-2; 9 bases agree with TRBD1. CDR3 length equals 15 residues. After removal of 2 bases from V and 3 bases from J, the junction contained 5 bases not matched to a gene. Germline values: CDR1 SGHNT, CDR2 YYREEE (reference sequence).

The V call is TRBV7-2, the J call TRBJ2-1, with TRBD2 as a possible D gene (7 bases). Germline V gene sequence: CDR1 SGHTA, CDR2 FQGNSA. The V end was cut by 5 bases, the J end by 7 bases, with 24 bases between. The CDR3 contains 17 residues. The CDR3 loop reads CASSPRVARGPGNEQFF. As DNA, the CDR3 is TGTGCCAGCAGCCCCCGCGTCGCGCGGGGGCCGGGGAATGAGCAGTTCTTC.

This rearrangement joins TRBV13 to TRBJ1-2; 12 nucleotides align to TRBD1. V lost 6 bases and J lost 6; bases outside the gene matches: 11. The CDR3 loop spans 16 amino acids. In germline, CDR1 is PRHDT, CDR2 FYEKMQ (reference sequence). CDR3 DNA sequence: TGTGCCAGCAGAACCCCCCGGGACAGGGGGCAAGATGGCTACACCTTC. Residues: CASRTPRDRGQDGYTF.